This T cell receptor beta chain was sequenced during a study of blood T cell repertoires in COVID-19. Whole-study context: T cells, B-cell-depleted T cells, or PBMCs supplied cDNA or gDNA.

CDR1 and CDR2 from the germline V gene are SGHRS and YFSETQ. The V segment lost 5 bases and the J segment 2 bases; nucleotides outside the gene matches: 5. This CDR3 spans 14 amino acids. The repertoire was sequenced with immunoSEQ multiplex PCR; TCRdb's copy has only in-frame clones and lacks some. Among about 170,000 clones listed, over 70% were seen once. This clonotype was obtained from a woman in her 70s who had recovered from COVID-19. The material sequenced was peripheral blood. The chain joins TRBV5-1 to TRBJ2-3; 7 bases line up with TRBD2. The CDR3 bases are TGCGCCAGCAGGCCAACTAGCGCCACAGATACGCAGTATTTT. Translating gives CASRPTSATDTQYF.